This T cell receptor (beta chain) was captured by sequencing in a study of T cell changes during pregnancy in multiple sclerosis. TCRdb's table, derived via immunoSEQ multiplex PCR, lists solely in-frame clones and lacks some. The data contain 33,000 or so clones, roughly 91% of them seen just once; the ten biggest clones take up approximately 3.9%. Germline V gene sequence: CDR1 MGHDK, CDR2 SYGVNS. V lost 9 bases and J lost 4, with 12 bases in between. The CDR3 is 12 amino acids. The V gene is TRBV25-1, the J gene TRBJ1-1; D is possibly TRBD1 (6 bases). The source is a female donor in good health, enrolled as a control in a pregnancy study. Sequenced here: CD8+ T cells from peripheral blood mononuclear cells, sampled in the second trimester of pregnancy. The CDR3 DNA reads TGTGCCAGTAACAGGGTGGGCACTGAAGCTTTCTTT. Residues: CASNRVGTEAFF.